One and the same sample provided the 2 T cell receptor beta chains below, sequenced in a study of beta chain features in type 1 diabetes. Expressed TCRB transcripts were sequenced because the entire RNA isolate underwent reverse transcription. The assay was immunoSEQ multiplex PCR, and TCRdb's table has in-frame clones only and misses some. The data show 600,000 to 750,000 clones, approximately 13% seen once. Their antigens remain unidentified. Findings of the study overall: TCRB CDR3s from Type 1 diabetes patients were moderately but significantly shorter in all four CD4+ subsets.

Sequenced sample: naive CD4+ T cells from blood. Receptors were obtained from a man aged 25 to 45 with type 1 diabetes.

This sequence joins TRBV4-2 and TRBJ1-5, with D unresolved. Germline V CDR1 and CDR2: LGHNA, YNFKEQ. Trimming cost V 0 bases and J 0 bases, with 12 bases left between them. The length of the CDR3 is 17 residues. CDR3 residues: CASSQDTARYSNQPQHF. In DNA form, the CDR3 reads TGTGCCAGCAGCCAAGATACGGCCCGGTATAGCAATCAGCCCCAGCATTTT.

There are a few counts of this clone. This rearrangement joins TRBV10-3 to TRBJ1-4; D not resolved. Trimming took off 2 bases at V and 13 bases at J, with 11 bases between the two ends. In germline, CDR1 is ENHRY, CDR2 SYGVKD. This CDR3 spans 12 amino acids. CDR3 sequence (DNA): TGTGCCATCAGTGAGAGGGCCGAGCTACTGTTTTTT. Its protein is CAISERAELLFF.